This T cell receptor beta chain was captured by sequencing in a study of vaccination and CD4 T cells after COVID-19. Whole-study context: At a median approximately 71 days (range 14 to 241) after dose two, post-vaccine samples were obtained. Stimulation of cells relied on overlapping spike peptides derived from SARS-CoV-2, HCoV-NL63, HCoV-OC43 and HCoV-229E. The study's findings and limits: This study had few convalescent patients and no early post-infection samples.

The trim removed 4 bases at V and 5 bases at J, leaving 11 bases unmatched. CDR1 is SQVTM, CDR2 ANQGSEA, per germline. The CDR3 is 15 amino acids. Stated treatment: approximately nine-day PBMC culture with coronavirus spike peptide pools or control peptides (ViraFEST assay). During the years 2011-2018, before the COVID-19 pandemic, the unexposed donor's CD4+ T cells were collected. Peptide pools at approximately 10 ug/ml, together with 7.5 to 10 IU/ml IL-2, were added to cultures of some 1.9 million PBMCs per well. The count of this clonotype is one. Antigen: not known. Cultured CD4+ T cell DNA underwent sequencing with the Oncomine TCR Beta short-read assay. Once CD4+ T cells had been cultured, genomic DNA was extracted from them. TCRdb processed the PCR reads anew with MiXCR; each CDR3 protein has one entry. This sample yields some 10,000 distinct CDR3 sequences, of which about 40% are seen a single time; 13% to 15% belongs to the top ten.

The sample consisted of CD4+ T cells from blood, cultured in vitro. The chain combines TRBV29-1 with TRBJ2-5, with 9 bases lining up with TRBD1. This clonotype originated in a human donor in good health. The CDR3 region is CSVGIHRGRGETQYF. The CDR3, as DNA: TGCAGCGTTGGAATTCACAGGGGGCGGGGGGAGACCCAGTACTTC.